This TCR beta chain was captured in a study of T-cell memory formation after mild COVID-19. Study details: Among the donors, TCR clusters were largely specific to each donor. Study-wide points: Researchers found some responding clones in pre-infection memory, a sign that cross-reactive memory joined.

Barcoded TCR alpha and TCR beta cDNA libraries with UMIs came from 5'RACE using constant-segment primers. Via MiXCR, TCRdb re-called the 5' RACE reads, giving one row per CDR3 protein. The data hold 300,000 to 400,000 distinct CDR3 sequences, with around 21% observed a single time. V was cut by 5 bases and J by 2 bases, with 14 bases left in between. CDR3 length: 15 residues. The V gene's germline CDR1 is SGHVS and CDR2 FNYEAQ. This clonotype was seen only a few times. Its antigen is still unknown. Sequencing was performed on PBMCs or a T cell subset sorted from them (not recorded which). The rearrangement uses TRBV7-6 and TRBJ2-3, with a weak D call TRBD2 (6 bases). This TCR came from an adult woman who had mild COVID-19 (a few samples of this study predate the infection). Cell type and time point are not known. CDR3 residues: CASSRDGSSTDTQYF. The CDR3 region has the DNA TGTGCCAGCAGCCGCGACGGGAGCTCCACAGATACGCAGTATTTT.